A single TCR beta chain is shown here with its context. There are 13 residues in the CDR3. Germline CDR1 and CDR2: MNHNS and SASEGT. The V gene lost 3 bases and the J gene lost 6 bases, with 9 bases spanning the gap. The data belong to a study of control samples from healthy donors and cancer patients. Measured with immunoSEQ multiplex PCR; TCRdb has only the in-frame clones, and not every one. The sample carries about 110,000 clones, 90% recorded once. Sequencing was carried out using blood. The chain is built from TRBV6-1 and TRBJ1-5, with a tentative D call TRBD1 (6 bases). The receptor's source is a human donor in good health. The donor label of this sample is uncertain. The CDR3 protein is CASSDRGGQPQHF. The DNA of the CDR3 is TGTGCCAGCAGTGACAGGGGTGGTCAGCCCCAGCATTTT.